These 8 T cell receptor beta chains came from one sample sequenced in a study of blood T cell repertoires in COVID-19. TCRdb's copy holds only in-frame clones and misses some; the assay was immunoSEQ multiplex PCR. The sample includes about 250,000 clones, roughly 85% of them seen just once. Sequenced material: peripheral blood. These receptors were taken from a man aged 50-59 years with active or convalescent COVID-19.

The V gene is TRBV5-1, the J gene TRBJ1-4; 7 bases map to TRBD1. The V and J ends lost 4 bases and 4 bases, in that order; junction bases with no gene match: 13. The CDR3 runs to 17 residues. Germline-derived CDR1 and CDR2 are SGHRS and YFSETQ. The CDR3 region has the DNA TGCGCCAGCAGCCCGGGACAGACCCTCCTAAATAATGAAAAACTGTTTTTT. It is translated as CASSPGQTLLNNEKLFF.

V gene TRBV18 combines with J gene TRBJ2-7; D is perhaps TRBD1 (6 bases). V was pared by 0 bases and J by 7 bases, with 10 bases between. Germline values: CDR1 KGHSH, CDR2 LQKENI. The CDR3 contains 13 residues. CDR3 sequence: CASSPPGAGEQYF. CDR3 sequence (DNA): TGTGCCAGCTCACCACCGGGGGCTGGAGAGCAGTACTTC. The complete variable domain, with remaining parts taken from reference TRBV18 and TRBJ2-7, reads NAGVMQNPRHLVRRRGQEARLRCSPMKGHSHVYWYRQLPEEGLKFMVYLQKENIIDESGMPKERFSAEFPKEGPSILRIQQVVRGDSAAYFCASSPPGAGEQYFGPGTRLTVT.

This chain joins TRBV4-1 and TRBJ2-2; D ambiguous. Germline lookup yields CDR1 MGHRA and CDR2 YSYEKL. The V end was cut by 1 base, the J end by 5 bases, with 8 bases between. This CDR3 has 14 amino acids. The CDR3 DNA reads as TGCGCCAGCAGCCAAGGCGCGGAAACCGGGGAGCTGTTTTTT. It yields the protein CASSQGAETGELFF.

The chain is built from TRBV19 and TRBJ2-1; possibly TRBD2 for D (5 bases). This CDR3 has 15 residues. Between the trimmed V and J ends, which lost 3 bases and 12 bases, there was a span of 21 bases. Germline V gene lookup returns CDR1 LNHDA and CDR2 SQIVND (reference sequence). CDR3 residues: CASSMGDPTLSRQFF. In DNA, the CDR3 is TGTGCCAGTAGTATGGGAGACCCCACACTTTCACGGCAGTTCTTC.

The CDR3 loop reads CASSDPGQGSGEQYF. The CDR3, as DNA: TGTGCCAGCAGTGATCCGGGACAGGGAAGCGGCGAGCAGTACTTC. The chain couples TRBV25-1 to TRBJ2-7; 9 nucleotides match TRBD1. Germline-derived CDR1 and CDR2 are MGHDK and SYGVNS. The V segment lost 3 bases and the J segment 6 bases; nucleotides outside the gene matches: 9. CDR3 length: 15 residues.

The genes are TRBV5-1 and TRBJ2-3, with 11 bases lining up with TRBD2. The CDR3 is made up of 14 amino acids. Germline V gives CDR1 SGHRS, CDR2 YFSETQ. The junction had 1 base not matched to a gene; V was cut back by 4 bases and J by 3 bases. The CDR3 bases are TGCGCCAGCAGCCGGACTAGCGGGACAGATACGCAGTATTTT. Translating it yields CASSRTSGTDTQYF.

The CDR3 nucleotides are TGTGCCAGCAAACCCCCAGGCAGCCCCTCCTACGAGCAGTACTTC. This sequence encodes CASKPPGSPSYEQYF. The chain couples TRBV28 to TRBJ2-7; D is unclear. The germline V gene has CDR1 MDHEN and CDR2 SYDVKM. There are 15 residues in the CDR3. V shed 7 bases and J shed 0 bases, with 16 bases lying between them.

This chain connects TRBV30 to TRBJ2-3; 13 bases are shared with TRBD2. The germline V gene encodes CDR1 GTSNPN and CDR2 SVGIG (reference sequence). This CDR3 has 15 amino acids. V lost 5 bases, J lost 5 bases, and 7 bases stayed unmatched. CDR3 protein: CAWGGLAGRRDTQYF. The CDR3 DNA reads as TGTGCCTGGGGGGGACTAGCGGGACGTCGAGATACGCAGTATTTT. Variable domain in full (rest from reference TRBV30 and TRBJ2-3): SQTIHQWPATLVQPVGSPLSLECTVEGTSNPNLYWYRQAAGRGLQLLFYSVGIGQISSEVPQNLSASRPQDRQFILSSKKLLLSDSGFYLCAWGGLAGRRDTQYFGPGTRLTVL.